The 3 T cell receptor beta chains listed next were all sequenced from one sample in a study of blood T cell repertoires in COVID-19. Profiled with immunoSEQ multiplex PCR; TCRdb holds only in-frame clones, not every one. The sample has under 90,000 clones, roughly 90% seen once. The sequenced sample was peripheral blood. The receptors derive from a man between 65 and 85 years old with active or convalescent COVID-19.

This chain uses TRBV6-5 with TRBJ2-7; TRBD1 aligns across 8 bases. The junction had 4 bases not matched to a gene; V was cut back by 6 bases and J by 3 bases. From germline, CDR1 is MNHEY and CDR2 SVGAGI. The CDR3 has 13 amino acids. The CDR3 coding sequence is TGTGCCAGCAGGGGACAGGCGTACTACGAGCAGTACTTC. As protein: CASRGQAYYEQYF.

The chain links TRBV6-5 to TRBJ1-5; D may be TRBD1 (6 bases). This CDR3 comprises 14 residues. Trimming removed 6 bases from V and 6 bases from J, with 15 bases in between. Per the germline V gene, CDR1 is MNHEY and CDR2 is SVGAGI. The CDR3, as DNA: TGTGCCAGCAGCTCCCGGGGGGGCGGTCAGCCCCAGCATTTT. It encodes CASSSRGGGQPQHF.

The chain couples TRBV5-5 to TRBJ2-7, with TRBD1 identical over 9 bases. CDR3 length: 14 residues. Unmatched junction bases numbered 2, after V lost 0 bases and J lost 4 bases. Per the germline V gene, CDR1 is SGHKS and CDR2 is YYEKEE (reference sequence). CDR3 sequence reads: CASSLAGTGYEQYF. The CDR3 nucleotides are TGTGCCAGCAGCTTGGCCGGGACAGGGTACGAGCAGTACTTC.